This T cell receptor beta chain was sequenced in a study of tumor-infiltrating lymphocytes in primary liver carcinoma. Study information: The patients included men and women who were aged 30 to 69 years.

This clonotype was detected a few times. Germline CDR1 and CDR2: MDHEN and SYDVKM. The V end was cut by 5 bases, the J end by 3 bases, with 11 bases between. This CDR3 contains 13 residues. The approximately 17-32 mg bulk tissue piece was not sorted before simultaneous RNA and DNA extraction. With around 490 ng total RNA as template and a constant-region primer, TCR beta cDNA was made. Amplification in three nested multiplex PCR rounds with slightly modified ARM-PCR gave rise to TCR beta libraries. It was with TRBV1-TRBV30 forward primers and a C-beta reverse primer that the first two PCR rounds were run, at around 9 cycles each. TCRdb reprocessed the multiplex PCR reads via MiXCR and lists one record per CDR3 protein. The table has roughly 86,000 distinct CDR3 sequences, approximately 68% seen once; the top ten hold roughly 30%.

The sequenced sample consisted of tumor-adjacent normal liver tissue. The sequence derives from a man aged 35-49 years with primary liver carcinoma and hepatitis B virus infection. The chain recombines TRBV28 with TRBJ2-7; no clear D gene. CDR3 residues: CASSGQNRYEQYF. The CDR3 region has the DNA TGTGCCAGCAGTGGCCAAAACCGCTACGAGCAGTACTTC.